The sequence of this T cell receptor (beta chain) was determined in a study of blood T cell repertoires in COVID-19. Study-level background: Samples came from the United States, Italy and Spain, spanning acute and convalescent COVID-19. The cDNA or gDNA used as material had been derived from T cells, B-cell-depleted T cells, or PBMCs.

Source study methods: Estimates of nucleated cell counts were drawn from the amplification of reference gene primers. Profiling relied on immunoSEQ multiplex PCR, and the TCRdb table lists in-frame clones only, not all of them. The DNA gave D and trimming, while V, J and clone size come from that table. There are 50,000 to 65,000 clones in the sample; 80% to 85% occur only once, and 16% lies in the top ten. The Seattle site enrolled patients during active infection and followed them longitudinally. Trimming cost V 6 bases and J 7 bases; bases outside gene matches: 6. From germline, CDR1 is SGHAT and CDR2 FQNNGV. This CDR3 has 14 residues.

V gene TRBV11-2 combines with J gene TRBJ2-7, with 13 bases matching TRBD2. Sequenced: peripheral blood. This receptor was obtained from a man in his sixties with COVID-19, enrolled during active disease. The CDR3 sequence is CASRRLAGGREQYF. The CDR3 DNA sequence: TGTGCCAGCAGAAGACTAGCGGGAGGTCGGGAGCAGTACTTC.